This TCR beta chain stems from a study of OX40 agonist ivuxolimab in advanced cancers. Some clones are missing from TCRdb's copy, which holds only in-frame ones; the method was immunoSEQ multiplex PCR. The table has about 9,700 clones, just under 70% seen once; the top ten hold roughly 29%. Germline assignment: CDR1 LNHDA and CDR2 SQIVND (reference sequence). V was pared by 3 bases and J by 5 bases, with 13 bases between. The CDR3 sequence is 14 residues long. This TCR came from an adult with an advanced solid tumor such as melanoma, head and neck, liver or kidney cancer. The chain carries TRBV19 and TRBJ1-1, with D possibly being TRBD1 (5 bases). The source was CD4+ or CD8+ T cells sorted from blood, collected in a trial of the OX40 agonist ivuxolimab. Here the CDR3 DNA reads TGTGCCAGTAGTATTTTTCAGGGTGGGACTGAAGCTTTCTTT. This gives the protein CASSIFQGGTEAFF. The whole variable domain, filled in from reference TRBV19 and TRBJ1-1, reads DGGITQSPKYLFRKEGQNVTLSCEQNLNHDAMYWYRQDPGQGLRLIYYSQIVNDFQKGDIAEGYSVSREKKESFPLTVTSAQKNPTAFYLCASSIFQGGTEAFFGQGTRLTVV.